The 9 T cell receptor beta chains below come from one sample, sequenced in a study of shared clonotypes between healthy human individuals (dated by TCRdb to 2018 to 2020). Library preparation used the immunoSEQ multiplex PCR assay. This is the immuneACCESS table as TCRdb keeps it, with only in-frame sequences that have V and J called. A part of the clones is gone; compared with another copy, unresolved V genes explain less than half, and the rest is unexplained. Across this sample there are roughly 1.5 million clones, with nearly 99% seen only once. Around 0.47% of the sample is held by the ten biggest clonotypes. Sequenced input: naive CD4+ T cells sorted from blood. The sample's cell subset or site label is to be understood as: CD45RA+ positively selected. Receptors originate from a man younger than 45 in good health.

The chain has TRBV7-9 and TRBJ2-2; 10 nucleotides agree with TRBD1. This CDR3 region has 14 residues. J was trimmed by 6 bases and V by 7 bases; bases with no gene match: 5. The germline CDR1 and CDR2 sequences are SEHNR and FQNEAQ (reference sequence). CDR3 amino acids: CASIRGQGPGELFF. CDR3 DNA: TGTGCCAGCATCAGGGGACAGGGGCCCGGGGAGCTGTTTTTT.

The chain has TRBV28 and TRBJ1-5, with 9 nucleotides matching TRBD1. The V and J ends lost 6 bases and 7 bases, in that order; junction bases with no gene match: 13. The germline gives CDR1 MDHEN, CDR2 SYDVKM. The CDR3 extends over 16 amino acids. The CDR3 nucleotides are TGTGCCAGCAGAACTACCGGGACAGGGTCTGGGCAGCCCCAGCATTTT. It yields the protein CASRTTGTGSGQPQHF.

The J gene is TRBJ2-4, the V gene TRBV6-5; D unclear. Germline CDR1 is MNHEY and CDR2 is SVGAGI. V lost 6 bases, J lost 1 base, and 13 bases lay in between. This CDR3 is 15 amino acids long. CDR3 sequence (DNA): TGTGCCAGCAGGCCAATCTTGGGGGCCAAAAACATTCAGTACTTC. Protein sequence: CASRPILGAKNIQYF.

Worth noting for this clone: Other DNA sequences in this specimen translate into the identical CDR3. The chain carries TRBV5-4 and TRBJ2-1; D uncertain. The ends were cut back, 0 bases at V and 6 bases at J, with 7 bases in the middle. CDR1 is SGHNT and CDR2 is YYREEE in the germline V gene (reference sequence). The CDR3 covers 13 residues. The CDR3 here is CASSLVGLNEQFF. In DNA, the CDR3 is TGTGCCAGCAGCTTGGTTGGGCTCAATGAGCAGTTCTTC.

The V call is TRBV18, the J call TRBJ2-5; 10 positions match TRBD2. The CDR3 consists of 18 residues. Trimming removed 4 bases from V and 1 base from J; junction bases left unmatched: 12. Germline CDR1 reads KGHSH; CDR2 reads LQKENI. This chain's CDR3 is CASSQLVIASGGQETQYF. The CDR3 nucleotides are TGTGCCAGCTCACAACTGGTCATTGCTAGCGGGGGCCAAGAGACCCAGTACTTC.

The V call is TRBV28, the J call TRBJ2-5; 7 bases agree with TRBD1. This CDR3 has 14 amino acids. Germline assignment: CDR1 MDHEN and CDR2 SYDVKM. The V segment lost 0 bases and the J segment 4 bases; nucleotides outside the gene matches: 2. The CDR3 DNA is TGTGCCAGCAGTTTATGGGACAGGAGAGAGACCCAGTACTTC. It encodes CASSLWDRRETQYF.

The gene calls are TRBV5-8 and TRBJ2-7; D is unresolved. The CDR3 has 14 amino acids. From germline, CDR1 is SGHTS and CDR2 YDEGEE. V shed 4 bases and J shed 0 bases, with 11 bases lying between them. CDR3 nucleotide sequence: TGTGCCAGCAGCCCTCAAGGGCTCTCCTACGAGCAGTACTTC. Translating it yields CASSPQGLSYEQYF. Filled out from reference TRBV5-8 and TRBJ2-7, the complete variable domain reads EAGVTQSPTHLIKTRGQQATLRCSPISGHTSVYWYQQALGLGLQFLLWYDEGEERNRGNFPPRFSGRQFPNYSSELNVNALELEDSALYLCASSPQGLSYEQYFGPGTRLTVT.

The chain has TRBV6-4 and TRBJ2-7, with D tentatively TRBD1 or TRBD2 (6 bases each). Trimming pared 4 bases from V and 4 bases from J, leaving 11 bases between. Germline CDR1 is MRHNA and CDR2 is SNTAGT. The CDR3 is 13 amino acids. The CDR3 protein is CASSGRDKYEQYF. CDR3 nucleotide sequence: TGTGCCAGCAGTGGGAGGGACAAGTACGAGCAGTACTTC.

This chain links TRBV6-1 with TRBJ1-2; possible D gene TRBD1, 5 bases. Trimming took 1 base from V and 5 from J, leaving 11 bases between them. The CDR3 has 14 amino acids. Looked up from germline, CDR1 is MNHNS and CDR2 is SASEGT. DNA for the CDR3: TGTGCCAGCAGTGAAGTAGGGACTGGTTATGGCTACACCTTC. Translating it yields CASSEVGTGYGYTF.